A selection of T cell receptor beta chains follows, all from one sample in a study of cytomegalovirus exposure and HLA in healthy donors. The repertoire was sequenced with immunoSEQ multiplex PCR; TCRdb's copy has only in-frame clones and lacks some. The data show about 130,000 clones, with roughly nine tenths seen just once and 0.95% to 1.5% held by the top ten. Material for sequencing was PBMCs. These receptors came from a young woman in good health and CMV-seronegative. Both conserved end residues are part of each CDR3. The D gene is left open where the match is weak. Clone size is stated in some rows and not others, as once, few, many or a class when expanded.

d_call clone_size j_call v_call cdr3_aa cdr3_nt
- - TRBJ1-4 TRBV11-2 CASSVWGENPRGVGKLFF TGTGCCAGCAGCGTATGGGGGGAAAACCCACGAGGAGTCGGAAAACTGTTTTTT
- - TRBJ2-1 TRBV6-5 CASSYSTGTYNEQFF TGTGCCAGCAGTTACTCTACGGGGACCTACAATGAGCAGTTCTTC
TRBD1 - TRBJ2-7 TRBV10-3 CAATDRDRGPYEQYF TGTGCCGCTACTGACCGGGACAGGGGCCCCTACGAGCAGTACTTC
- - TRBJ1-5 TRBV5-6 CASSFTSGNQPQHF TGTGCCAGCAGCTTTACCTCAGGAAATCAGCCCCAGCATTTT
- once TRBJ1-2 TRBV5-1 CASNSGEGNYGYTF TGCGCCAGCAATTCAGGGGAAGGCAACTATGGCTACACCTTC
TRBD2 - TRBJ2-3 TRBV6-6 CASRGSGVGSDTQYF TGTGCCAGCAGGGGAAGCGGGGTCGGTTCAGATACGCAGTATTTT
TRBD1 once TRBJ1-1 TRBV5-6 CASSLGRDRRKNTEAFF TGTGCCAGCAGCTTGGGACGGGACAGACGAAAGAACACTGAAGCTTTCTTT
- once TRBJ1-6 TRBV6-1 CASKVTVNSPLHF TGTGCCAGCAAAGTGACAGTAAATTCACCCCTCCACTTT
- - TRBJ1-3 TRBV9 CASSHSTTRDTDSGNTIYF TGTGCCAGCAGCCACTCTACGACCCGGGATACCGATTCTGGAAACACCATATATTTT
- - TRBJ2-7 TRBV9 CASSPLGHPSYEQYF TGTGCCAGCAGCCCTCTAGGACACCCCTCCTACGAGCAGTACTTC
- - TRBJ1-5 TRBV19 CASSILSGGRQPQHF TGTGCCAGTAGTATTCTGTCGGGAGGCAGACAGCCCCAGCATTTT
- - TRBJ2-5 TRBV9 CASSVAGHLQETQYF TGTGCCAGCAGCGTAGCGGGACACCTCCAAGAGACCCAGTACTTC
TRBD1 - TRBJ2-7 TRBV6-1 CASSEMFRTGYSYEQYF TGTGCCAGCAGTGAGATGTTCAGGACAGGGTACTCCTACGAGCAGTACTTC
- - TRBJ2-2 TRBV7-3 CASSLKWTPNTGELFF TGTGCCAGCAGCTTAAAGTGGACACCGAACACCGGGGAGCTGTTTTTT
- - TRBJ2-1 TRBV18 CASSPLGLSSYNEQFF TGTGCCAGCTCACCTTTGGGCTTGAGCTCCTACAATGAGCAGTTCTTC
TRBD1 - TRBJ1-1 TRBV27 CASSLWGDREAFF TGTGCCAGCAGTTTATGGGGGGACAGGGAGGCTTTCTTT
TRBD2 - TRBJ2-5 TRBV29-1 CSVVRGAGETQYF TGCAGCGTTGTGCGGGGGGCGGGGGAGACCCAGTACTTC
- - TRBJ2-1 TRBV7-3 CASSPVRGIHNEQFF TGTGCCAGCAGCCCGGTCCGGGGGATCCACAATGAGCAGTTCTTC
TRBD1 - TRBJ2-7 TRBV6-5 CASSSFDRDYEQYF TGTGCCAGCAGTTCCTTCGACAGGGACTACGAGCAGTACTTC
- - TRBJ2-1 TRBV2 CASSDLTREQFF TGTGCCAGCAGCGACTTGACTCGTGAGCAGTTCTTC
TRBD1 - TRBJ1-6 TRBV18 CASSPSGTGRSPLHF TGTGCCAGCTCCCCCTCCGGGACAGGACGTTCACCCCTCCACTTT
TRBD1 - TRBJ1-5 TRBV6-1 CASSEASRGVQPQHF TGTGCCAGCAGTGAAGCGTCCAGGGGGGTTCAGCCCCAGCATTTT
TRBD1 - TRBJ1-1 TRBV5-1 CASSLAGGTANTEAFF TGCGCCAGCAGCTTGGCCGGTGGGACAGCGAACACTGAAGCTTTCTTT
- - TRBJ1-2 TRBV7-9 CASSLRGTNNYGYTF TGTGCCAGCAGCTTACGAGGCACTAATAACTATGGCTACACCTTC
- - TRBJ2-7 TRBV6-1 CASSEWAVGSEYEQYF TGTGCCAGCAGTGAATGGGCTGTAGGCTCAGAGTACGAGCAGTACTTC
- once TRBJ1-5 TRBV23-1 CASSQEGHWRFSNQPQHF TGCGCCAGCAGTCAGGAGGGGCACTGGAGATTTAGCAATCAGCCCCAGCATTTT
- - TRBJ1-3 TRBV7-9 CASSLGQGREGNTIYF TGTGCCAGCAGCTTAGGGCAGGGGAGGGAAGGAAACACCATATATTTT
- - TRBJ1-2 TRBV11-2 CASSLGEYGYTF TGTGCCAGCAGCTTAGGCGAATATGGCTACACCTTC
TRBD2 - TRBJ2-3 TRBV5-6 CASSHGTSLDTQYF TGTGCCAGCAGCCATGGGACTAGCCTAGATACGCAGTATTTT
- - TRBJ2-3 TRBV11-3 CASGSSTDTQYF TGTGCCAGCGGGAGTAGCACAGATACGCAGTATTTT
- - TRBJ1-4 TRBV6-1 CASSSRGAANEKLFF TGTGCCAGCAGCAGCCGGGGGGCGGCTAATGAAAAACTGTTTTTT
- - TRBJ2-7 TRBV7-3 CASSFGGYYEQYF TGTGCCAGCAGCTTTGGGGGGTACTACGAGCAGTACTTC
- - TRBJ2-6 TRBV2 CATRRDGPSTGLSGANVLTF TGTGCCACCCGACGAGACGGTCCGAGTACAGGGTTATCTGGGGCCAACGTCCTGACTTTC
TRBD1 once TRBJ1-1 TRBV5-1 CASSLLPTGGNTEAFF TGCGCCAGCAGCTTGCTCCCGACAGGGGGGAACACTGAAGCTTTCTTT
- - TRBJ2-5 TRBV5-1 CASSLGPGYQETQYF TGCGCCAGCAGCTTGGGGCCAGGGTACCAAGAGACCCAGTACTTC
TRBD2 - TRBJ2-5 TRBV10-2 CASNWRGGQETQYF TGCGCCAGCAATTGGCGGGGGGGACAAGAGACCCAGTACTTC
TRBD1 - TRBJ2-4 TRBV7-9 CASSQTGGGIQYF TGTGCCAGCAGCCAGACAGGGGGTGGCATTCAGTACTTC
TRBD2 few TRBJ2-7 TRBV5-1 CASSSQTSGSYEQYF TGCGCCAGCAGCTCTCAGACTAGCGGTAGCTACGAGCAGTACTTC
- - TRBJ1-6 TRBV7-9 CASSLLGQSNSPLHF TGTGCCAGCAGCTTGCTTGGGCAGAGTAATTCACCCCTCCACTTT
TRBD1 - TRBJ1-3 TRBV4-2 CASSHGTGVDTIYF TGTGCCAGCAGCCACGGGACAGGTGTAGACACCATATATTTT
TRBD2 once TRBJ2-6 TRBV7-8 CASSLLAGGPGANVLTF TGTGCCAGCAGCTTATTAGCGGGGGGGCCTGGGGCCAACGTCCTGACTTTC
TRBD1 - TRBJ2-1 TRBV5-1 CASSLGTGEYNEQFF TGCGCCAGCAGCCTCGGGACAGGGGAATACAATGAGCAGTTCTTC
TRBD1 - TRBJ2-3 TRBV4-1 CASSQVGQGQGDTQYF TGCGCCAGCAGCCAAGTCGGACAGGGGCAGGGAGATACGCAGTATTTT
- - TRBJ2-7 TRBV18 CASSPYRQGDGQYF TGTGCCAGCTCACCCTACCGGCAGGGTGATGGGCAGTACTTC
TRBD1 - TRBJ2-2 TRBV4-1 CASSQPRKTGDTGELFF TGCGCCAGCAGCCAACCTAGGAAGACAGGGGACACCGGGGAGCTGTTTTTT
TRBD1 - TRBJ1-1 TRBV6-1 CASSGTGGWTEAFF TGTGCCAGCAGTGGTACAGGGGGTTGGACTGAAGCTTTCTTT
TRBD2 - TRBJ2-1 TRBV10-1 CASSGSLAGDQFF TGCGCCAGCAGTGGGTCCCTAGCGGGGGACCAGTTCTTC
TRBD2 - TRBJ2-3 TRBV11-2 CASNSGLSSTDTQYF TGTGCCAGCAATAGCGGGCTGTCTAGCACAGATACGCAGTATTTT
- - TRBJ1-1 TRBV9 CASSPRGRTEAFF TGTGCCAGCAGCCCACGGGGTCGGACTGAAGCTTTCTTT
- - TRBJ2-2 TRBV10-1 CASSVQGSTGELFF TGCGCCAGCAGTGTCCAGGGGAGCACCGGGGAGCTGTTTTTT
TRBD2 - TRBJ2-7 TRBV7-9 CASSLVLAGPYEQYF TGTGCCAGCAGCTTAGTACTAGCGGGGCCCTACGAGCAGTACTTC
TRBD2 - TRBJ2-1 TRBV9 CASSGRLAGGVYNEQFF TGTGCCAGCAGCGGAAGACTAGCGGGGGGGGTATACAATGAGCAGTTCTTC
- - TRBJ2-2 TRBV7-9 CASSLQGGDTGELFF TGTGCCAGCAGCTTACAGGGGGGTGACACCGGGGAGCTGTTTTTT
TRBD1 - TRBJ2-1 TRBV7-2 CASSLGGTGSYNEQFF TGTGCCAGCAGCTTAGGGGGGACAGGATCATACAATGAGCAGTTCTTC
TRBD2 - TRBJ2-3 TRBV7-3 CASSPPGRGSDTQYF TGTGCCAGCAGCCCCCCCGGGCGGGGGTCAGATACGCAGTATTTT
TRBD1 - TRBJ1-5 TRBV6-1 CASSPQGALEPQHF TGTGCCAGCAGTCCACAGGGGGCCTTGGAGCCCCAGCATTTT
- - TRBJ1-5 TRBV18 CASSPSSGAGVEDNQPQHF TGTGCCAGCTCACCAAGTTCAGGGGCTGGGGTCGAGGACAATCAGCCCCAGCATTTT
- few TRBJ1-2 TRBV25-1 CASSAQGEGYTF TGTGCCAGCAGTGCACAGGGTGAGGGCTACACCTTC
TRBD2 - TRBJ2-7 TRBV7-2 CASSLEGTTLTYEQYF TGTGCCAGCAGCTTAGAAGGGACTACCTTAACCTACGAGCAGTACTTC
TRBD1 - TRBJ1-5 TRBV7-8 CASSSRQGGQPQHF TGTGCCAGCAGCTCGAGACAGGGGGGTCAGCCCCAGCATTTT